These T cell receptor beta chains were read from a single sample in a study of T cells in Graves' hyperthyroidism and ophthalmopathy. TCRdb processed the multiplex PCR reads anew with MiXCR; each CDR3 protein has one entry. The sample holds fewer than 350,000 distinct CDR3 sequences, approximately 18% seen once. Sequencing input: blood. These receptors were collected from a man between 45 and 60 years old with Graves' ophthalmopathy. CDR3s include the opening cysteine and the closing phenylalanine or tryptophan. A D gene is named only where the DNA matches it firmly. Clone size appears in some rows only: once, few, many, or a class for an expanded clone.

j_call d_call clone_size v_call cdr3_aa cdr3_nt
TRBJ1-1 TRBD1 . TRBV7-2 CASSLTGTGIMEAFF TGTGCCAGCAGCTTAACCGGGACAGGGATTATGGAAGCTTTCTTT
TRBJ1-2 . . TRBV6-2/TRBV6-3 CASSPGRNYGYTF TGTGCCAGCAGTCCGGGACGGAACTATGGCTACACCTTC
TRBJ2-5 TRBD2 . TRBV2 CASSAIRAGGGTQYF TGTGCCAGCAGTGCTATAAGGGCCGGCGGGGGGACCCAGTACTTC
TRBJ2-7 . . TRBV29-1 CSVELGNEQYF TGCAGCGTTGAATTGGGAAACGAGCAGTACTTC
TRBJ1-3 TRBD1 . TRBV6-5 CASSWGTGNSGNTIYF TGTGCCAGCAGTTGGGGGACAGGCAACTCTGGAAACACCATATATTTT
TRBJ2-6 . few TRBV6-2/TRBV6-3 CASTGGGANVLTF TGTGCCAGCACCGGAGGTGGGGCCAATGTCCTGACTTTC
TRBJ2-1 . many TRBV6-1 CASSGNTGGEQFF TGTGCCAGCAGTGGTAACACTGGGGGTGAGCAGTTCTTC
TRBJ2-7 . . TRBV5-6 CASLGLGEQYF TGTGCCAGCCTAGGACTCGGCGAGCAGTACTTC
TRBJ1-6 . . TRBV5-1 CASSLEETSKGSPLHF TGCGCCAGCAGCTTGGAGGAGACTTCCAAGGGTTCACCCCTCCACTTT
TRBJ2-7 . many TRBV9 CASSVGAGTSYEQYF TGTGCCAGCAGCGTAGGCGCGGGAACCTCCTACGAGCAGTACTTC
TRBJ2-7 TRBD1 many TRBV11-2 CASSLGTGQAYYEQYF TGTGCCAGCAGCTTAGGGACGGGACAGGCATACTACGAGCAGTACTTC
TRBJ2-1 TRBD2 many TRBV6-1 CASTASGRAFEQFF TGTGCCAGCACGGCTAGCGGGAGGGCATTCGAGCAGTTCTTC
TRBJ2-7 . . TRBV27 CASSFLGAYEQYF TGTGCCAGCAGTTTTTTGGGGGCCTACGAGCAGTACTTC
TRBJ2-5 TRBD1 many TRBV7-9 CASSLEGTVQETQYF TGTGCCAGCAGCTTAGAGGGGACAGTCCAAGAGACCCAGTACTTC
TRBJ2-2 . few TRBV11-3 CASSLRAGVGELFF TGTGCCAGCAGCTTACGAGCAGGGGTCGGGGAGCTGTTTTTT
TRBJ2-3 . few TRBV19 CANSPRDSGTDTQYF TGTGCCAACTCACCCCGGGACTCCGGCACAGATACGCAGTATTTT
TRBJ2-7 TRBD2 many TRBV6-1 CASSASSGLYEQYF TGTGCCAGCAGTGCATCTAGCGGGCTTTACGAGCAGTACTTC
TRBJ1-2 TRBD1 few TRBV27 CASSSSTGGRGYTF TGTGCCAGCAGTTCGTCGACAGGGGGCCGGGGCTACACCTTC
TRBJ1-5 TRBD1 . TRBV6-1 CASYTGQGEGPQHF TGTGCCAGCTATACGGGACAGGGCGAAGGGCCCCAGCATTTT
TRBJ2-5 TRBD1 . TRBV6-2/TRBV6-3 CASSKTGTGKETQYF TGTGCCAGCAGCAAGACCGGGACAGGAAAAGAGACCCAGTACTTC
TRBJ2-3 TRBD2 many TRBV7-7 CASSPSGGITDTQYF TGTGCTAGCAGCCCCTCGGGAGGCATCACAGATACGCAGTATTTT
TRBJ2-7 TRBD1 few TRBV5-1 CASRGGPDRDSYEQYF TGCGCCAGCAGAGGGGGACCGGACAGGGACTCCTACGAGCAGTACTTC
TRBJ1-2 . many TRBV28 CAITTGPNYGYTF TGTGCCATCACTACCGGACCTAACTATGGCTACACCTTC
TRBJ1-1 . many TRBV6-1 CASSEQSDFPEAFF TGTGCCAGCAGTGAACAGAGCGATTTCCCCGAAGCTTTCTTT
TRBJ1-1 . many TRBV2 CASSEFYGANPNTEAFF TGTGCCAGCAGTGAATTTTACGGCGCCAATCCTAACACTGAAGCTTTCTTT
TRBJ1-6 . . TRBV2 CASRDPLYNSPLHF TGTGCCAGCAGGGACCCTCTCTATAATTCACCCCTCCACTTT
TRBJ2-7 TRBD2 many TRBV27 CASSPGLGLAGGWGEQYF TGTGCCAGCAGTCCGGGCCTGGGACTAGCGGGAGGGTGGGGCGAGCAGTACTTC
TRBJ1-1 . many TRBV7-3 CASSLSARATAFF TGTGCCAGCAGCTTAAGTGCCAGGGCAACCGCTTTCTTT
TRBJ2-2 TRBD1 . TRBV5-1 CASSLRLPGQGVTGELFF TGCGCCAGCAGTCTGCGACTTCCGGGACAGGGGGTCACCGGGGAGCTGTTTTTT
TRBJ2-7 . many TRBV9 CASSVGGKRYEQYF TGTGCCAGCAGCGTAGGAGGAAAACGCTACGAGCAGTACTTC
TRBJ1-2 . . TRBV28 CASSFSDRPPYTF TGTGCCAGCAGTTTCTCGGACCGCCCTCCGTACACCTTC
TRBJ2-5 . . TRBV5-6 CASSLLTRGEEETQYF TGTGCCAGCAGCCTCCTAACCAGGGGAGAGGAAGAGACCCAGTACTTC
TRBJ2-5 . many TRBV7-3 CASSLVPGVETQYF TGTGCCAGCAGCTTAGTTCCGGGAGTTGAGACCCAGTACTTC
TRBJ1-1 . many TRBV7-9 CASSLEGVNTEAFF TGTGCCAGCAGCTTGGAGGGGGTGAACACTGAAGCTTTCTTT
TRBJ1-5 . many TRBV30 CAWSVQSNQPQHF TGTGCCTGGAGTGTACAAAGCAATCAGCCCCAGCATTTT
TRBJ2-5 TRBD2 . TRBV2 CASSGTSGRQQETQYF TGTGCCAGCAGTGGGACTAGCGGTAGACAACAAGAGACCCAGTACTTC
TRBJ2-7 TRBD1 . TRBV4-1 CASSHSGGSYEQYF TGCGCCAGCAGCCACTCAGGGGGCTCCTACGAGCAGTACTTC
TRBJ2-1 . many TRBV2 CASNRINEQFF TGTGCCAGCAACAGGATAAATGAGCAGTTCTTC
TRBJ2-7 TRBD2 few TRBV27 CASSLIAGVNYEQYF TGTGCCAGCAGTTTAATAGCGGGAGTAAACTACGAGCAGTACTTC
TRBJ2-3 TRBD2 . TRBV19 CASSTTTSGRPDTQYF TGTGCCAGTAGTACCACGACTAGCGGGAGACCAGATACGCAGTATTTT
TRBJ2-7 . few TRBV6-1 CATTGSSGEQYF TGTGCAACCACAGGGTCTTCTGGCGAGCAGTACTTC